This entry is about one TCR beta chain. Original analysis: Cell counts per sample came from amplifying reference gene primers. Assay used: immunoSEQ multiplex PCR; TCRdb lists only in-frame clones, some missing. The DNA was the basis for D and trimming; V, J and clone size are from that table. The data hold 180,000 or so clones, with around 81% observed a single time. This specimen comes from a study of blood T cell repertoires in COVID-19. Study information: The United States, Italy and Spain provided the acute and convalescent COVID-19 samples. Nucleic acid was either cDNA or gDNA, and it came from T cells, B-cell-depleted T cells, or PBMCs.

Sequenced sample: peripheral blood. The receptor was isolated from a human donor with acute or convalescent COVID-19. The donor label of this sample is uncertain.

The CDR3 nucleotides read TGTGCCAGCAGCTTTACAGGGGGCGCAGAGACCCAGTACTTC. Translated, it gives CASSFTGGAETQYF. The chain combines TRBV9 with TRBJ2-5; 9 nucleotides agree with TRBD1. Trimming removed 4 bases from V and 4 bases from J; junction bases left unmatched: 5. The CDR3 sequence is 14 residues long. Germline loops: CDR1 SGDLS, CDR2 YYNGEE.